Shown below are 5 T cell receptor beta chains from a single sample sequenced in a study of blood T cell repertoires in COVID-19. Clones were sequenced by immunoSEQ multiplex PCR, and TCRdb holds only the in-frame ones, with some missing. The data contain 280,000 or so clones, roughly 90% of them singletons. The sample was peripheral blood. Every receptor here comes from a man younger than 35 with active or convalescent COVID-19.

The V and J genes are TRBV5-6 and TRBJ1-6, with TRBD1 identical over 7 bases. There are 15 residues in the CDR3. V was clipped by 4 bases and J by 4 bases; unmatched bases: 5. Germline V CDR1 and CDR2: SGHDT, YYEEEE. CDR3 coding DNA: TGTGCCAGCAGCGGGAGCAGGGGGTATAATTCACCCCTCCACTTT. The encoded protein is CASSGSRGYNSPLHF.

V and J are TRBV4-3 and TRBJ1-2; D unclear. This CDR3 contains 14 residues. Germline CDR1 LGHNA, CDR2 YSLEER. The ends were cut back, 6 bases at V and 0 bases at J, with 11 bases in the middle. CDR3 nucleotide sequence: TGCGCCAGCAGTTCCTCGGGGTCTAACTATGGCTACACCTTC. It encodes CASSSSGSNYGYTF.

The rearrangement links TRBV27 to TRBJ1-2; possible D gene TRBD1, 5 bases. The V gene lost 10 bases and the J gene lost 0 bases, with 18 bases spanning the gap. The CDR3 is 15 amino acids. Germline CDR1 MNHEY, CDR2 SMNVEV (reference sequence). The CDR3: CATLPEGTSNYGYTF. CDR3 sequence (DNA): TGTGCCACCCTACCTGAGGGGACTTCTAACTATGGCTACACCTTC.

The chain employs TRBV3-1 (or the pseudogene TRBV3-2) and TRBJ1-2; TRBD1 aligns across 8 bases. Germline V gene data show CDR1 as LGHDT and CDR2 as YNNKEL (reference sequence). The junction had 3 bases not matched to a gene; V was cut back by 0 bases and J by 6 bases. The CDR3 spans 14 residues. This CDR3 reads CASSQDRGLNGYTF. Written as DNA, the CDR3 is TGTGCCAGCAGCCAAGACAGGGGGCTTAATGGCTACACCTTC.

The chain joins TRBV2 to TRBJ1-1; 7 bases map to TRBD1. The CDR3 spans 16 residues. The germline CDR1 and CDR2 sequences are SNHLY and FYNNEI. V shed 6 bases and J 7 bases; nucleotides not matched to a gene: 17. As DNA, the CDR3 is TGTGCCAGCAGGCACGACAGGGAAGGGGTTCCGGGTGAAGCTTTCTTT. Translation: CASRHDREGVPGEAFF. The full variable domain, in which reference TRBV2 and TRBJ1-1 provide the parts outside the CDR3, is EPEVTQTPSHQVTQMGQEVILRCVPISNHLYFYWYRQILGQKVEFLVSFYNNEISEKSEIFDDQFSVERPDGSNFTLKIRSTKLEDSAMYFCASRHDREGVPGEAFFGQGTRLTVV.